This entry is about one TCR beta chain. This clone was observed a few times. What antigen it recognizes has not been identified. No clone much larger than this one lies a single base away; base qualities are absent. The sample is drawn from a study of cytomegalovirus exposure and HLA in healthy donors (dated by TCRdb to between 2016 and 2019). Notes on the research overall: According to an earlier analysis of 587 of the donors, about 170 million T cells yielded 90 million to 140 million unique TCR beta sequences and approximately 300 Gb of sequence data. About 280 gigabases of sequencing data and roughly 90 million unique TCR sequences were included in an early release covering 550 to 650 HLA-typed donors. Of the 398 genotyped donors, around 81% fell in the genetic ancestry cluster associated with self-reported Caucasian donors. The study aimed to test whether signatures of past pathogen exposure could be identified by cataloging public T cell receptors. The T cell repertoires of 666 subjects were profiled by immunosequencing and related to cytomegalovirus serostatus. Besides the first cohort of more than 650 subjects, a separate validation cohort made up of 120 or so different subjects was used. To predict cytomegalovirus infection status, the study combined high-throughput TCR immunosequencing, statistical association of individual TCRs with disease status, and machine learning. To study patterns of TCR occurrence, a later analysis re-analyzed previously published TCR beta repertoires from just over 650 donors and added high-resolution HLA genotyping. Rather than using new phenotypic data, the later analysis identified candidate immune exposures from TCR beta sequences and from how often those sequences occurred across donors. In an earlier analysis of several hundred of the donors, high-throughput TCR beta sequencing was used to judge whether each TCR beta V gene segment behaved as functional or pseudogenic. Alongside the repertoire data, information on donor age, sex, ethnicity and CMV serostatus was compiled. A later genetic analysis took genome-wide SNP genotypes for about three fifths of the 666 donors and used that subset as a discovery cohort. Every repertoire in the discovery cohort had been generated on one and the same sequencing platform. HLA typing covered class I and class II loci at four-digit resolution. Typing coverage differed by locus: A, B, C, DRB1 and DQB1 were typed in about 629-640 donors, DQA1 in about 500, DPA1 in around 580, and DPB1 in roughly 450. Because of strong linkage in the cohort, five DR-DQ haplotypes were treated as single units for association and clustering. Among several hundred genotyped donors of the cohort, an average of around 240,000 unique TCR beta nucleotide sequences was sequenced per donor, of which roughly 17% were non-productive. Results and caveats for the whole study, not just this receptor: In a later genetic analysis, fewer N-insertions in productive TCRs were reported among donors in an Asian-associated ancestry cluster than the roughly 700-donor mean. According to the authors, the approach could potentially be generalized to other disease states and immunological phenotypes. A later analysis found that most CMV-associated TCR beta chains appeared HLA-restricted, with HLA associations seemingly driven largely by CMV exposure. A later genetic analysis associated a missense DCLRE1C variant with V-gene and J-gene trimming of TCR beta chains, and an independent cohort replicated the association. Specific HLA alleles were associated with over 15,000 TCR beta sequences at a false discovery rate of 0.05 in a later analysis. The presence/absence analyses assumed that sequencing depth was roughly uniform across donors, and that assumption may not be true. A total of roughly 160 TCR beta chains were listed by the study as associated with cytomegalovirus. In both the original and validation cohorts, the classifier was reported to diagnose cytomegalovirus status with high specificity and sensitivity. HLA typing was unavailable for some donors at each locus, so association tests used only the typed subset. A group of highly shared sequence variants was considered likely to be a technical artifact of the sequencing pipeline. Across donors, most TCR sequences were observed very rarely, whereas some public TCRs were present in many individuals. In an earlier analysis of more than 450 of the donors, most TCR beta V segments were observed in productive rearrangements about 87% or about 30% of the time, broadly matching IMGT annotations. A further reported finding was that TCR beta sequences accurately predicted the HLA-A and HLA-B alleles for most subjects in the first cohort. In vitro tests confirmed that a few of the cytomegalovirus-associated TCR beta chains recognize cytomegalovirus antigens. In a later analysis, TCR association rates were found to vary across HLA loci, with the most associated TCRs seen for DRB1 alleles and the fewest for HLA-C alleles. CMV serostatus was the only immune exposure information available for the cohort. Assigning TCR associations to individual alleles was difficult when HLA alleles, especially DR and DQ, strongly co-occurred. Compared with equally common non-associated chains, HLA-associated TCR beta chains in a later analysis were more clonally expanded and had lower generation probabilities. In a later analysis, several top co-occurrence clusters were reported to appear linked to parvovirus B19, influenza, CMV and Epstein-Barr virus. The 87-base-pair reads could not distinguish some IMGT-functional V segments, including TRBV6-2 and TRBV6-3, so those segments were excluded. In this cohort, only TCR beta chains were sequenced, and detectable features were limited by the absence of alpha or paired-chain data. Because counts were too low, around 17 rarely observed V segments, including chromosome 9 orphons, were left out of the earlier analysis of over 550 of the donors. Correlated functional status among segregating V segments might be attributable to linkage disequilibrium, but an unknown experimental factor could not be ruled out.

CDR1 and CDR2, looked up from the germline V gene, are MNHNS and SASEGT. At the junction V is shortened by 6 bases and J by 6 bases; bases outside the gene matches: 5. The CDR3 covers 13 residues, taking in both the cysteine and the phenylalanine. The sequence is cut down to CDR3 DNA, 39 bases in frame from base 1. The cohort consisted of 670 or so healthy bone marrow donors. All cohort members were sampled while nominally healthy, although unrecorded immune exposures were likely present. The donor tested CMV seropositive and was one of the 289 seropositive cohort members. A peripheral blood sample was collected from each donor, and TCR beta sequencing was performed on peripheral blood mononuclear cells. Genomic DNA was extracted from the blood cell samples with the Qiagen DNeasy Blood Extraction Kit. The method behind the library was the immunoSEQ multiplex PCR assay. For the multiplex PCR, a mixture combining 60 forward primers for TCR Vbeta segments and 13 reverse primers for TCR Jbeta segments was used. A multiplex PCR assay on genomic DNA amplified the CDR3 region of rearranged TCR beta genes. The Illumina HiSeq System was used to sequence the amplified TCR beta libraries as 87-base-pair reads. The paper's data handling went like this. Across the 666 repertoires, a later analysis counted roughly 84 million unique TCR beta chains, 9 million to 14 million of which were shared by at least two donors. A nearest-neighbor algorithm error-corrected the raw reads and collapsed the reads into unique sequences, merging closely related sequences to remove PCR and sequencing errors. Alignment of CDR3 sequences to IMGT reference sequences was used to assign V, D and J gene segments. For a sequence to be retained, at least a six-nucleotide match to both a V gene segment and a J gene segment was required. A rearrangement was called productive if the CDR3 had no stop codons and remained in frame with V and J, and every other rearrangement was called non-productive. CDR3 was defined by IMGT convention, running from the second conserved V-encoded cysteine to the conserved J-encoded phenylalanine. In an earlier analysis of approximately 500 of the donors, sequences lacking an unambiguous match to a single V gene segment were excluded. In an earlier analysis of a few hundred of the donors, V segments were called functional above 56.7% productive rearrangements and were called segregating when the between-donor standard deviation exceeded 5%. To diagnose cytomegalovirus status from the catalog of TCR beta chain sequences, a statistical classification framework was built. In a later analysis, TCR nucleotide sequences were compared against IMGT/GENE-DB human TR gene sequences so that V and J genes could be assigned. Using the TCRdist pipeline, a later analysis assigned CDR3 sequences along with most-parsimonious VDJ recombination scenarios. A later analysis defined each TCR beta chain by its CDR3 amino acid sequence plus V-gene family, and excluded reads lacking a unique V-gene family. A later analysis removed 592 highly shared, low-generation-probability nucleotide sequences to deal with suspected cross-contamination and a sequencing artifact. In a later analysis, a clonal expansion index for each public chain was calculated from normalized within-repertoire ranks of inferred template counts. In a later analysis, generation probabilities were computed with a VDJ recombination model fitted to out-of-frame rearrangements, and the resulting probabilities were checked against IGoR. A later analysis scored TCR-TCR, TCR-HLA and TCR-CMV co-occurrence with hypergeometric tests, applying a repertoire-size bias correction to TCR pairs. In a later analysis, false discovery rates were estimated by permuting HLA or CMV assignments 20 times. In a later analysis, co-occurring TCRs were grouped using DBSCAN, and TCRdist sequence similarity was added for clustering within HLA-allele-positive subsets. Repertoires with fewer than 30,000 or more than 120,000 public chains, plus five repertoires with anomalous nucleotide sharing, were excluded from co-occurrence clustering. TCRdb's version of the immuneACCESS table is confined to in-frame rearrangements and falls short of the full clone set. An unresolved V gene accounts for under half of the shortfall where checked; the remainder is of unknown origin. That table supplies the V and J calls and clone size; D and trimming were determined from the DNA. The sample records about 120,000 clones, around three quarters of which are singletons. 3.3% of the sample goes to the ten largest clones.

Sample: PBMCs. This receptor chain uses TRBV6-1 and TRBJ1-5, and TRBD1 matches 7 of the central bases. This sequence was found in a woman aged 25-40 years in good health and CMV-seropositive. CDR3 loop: CASRVDRAQPQHF. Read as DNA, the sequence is TGTGCCAGCAGGGTTGACAGGGCTCAGCCCCAGCATTTT.